The 21 T cell receptor beta chains below all came from one sample that was sequenced in a study of identical twins. TCRdb re-analysed the 5' RACE reads in MiXCR, keeping a single row per CDR3 protein. The table includes some 760,000 distinct CDR3 sequences, about 20% detected once. These data were likewise used in another study, on T cells expressing NK-cell markers.

The material sequenced was PBMCs. The receptors shown here come from a woman under 30 in good health.

The table lists this clonotype with a few counts. The chain has TRBV7-9 and TRBJ1-4; tentative D call: TRBD1 (5 bases). V lost 4 bases, J lost 8 bases, and 11 bases lay in between. The length of the CDR3 is 13 residues. Germline V lookup: CDR1 SEHNR, CDR2 FQNEAQ (reference sequence). This CDR3 is CASSYTKGEKLFF. For the CDR3, the DNA is TGTGCCAGCAGCTATACCAAGGGGGAAAAACTGTTTTTT.

This clonotype was counted between two and nine times. The genes are TRBV3-1 and TRBJ2-2; D gene ambiguous. Trimming stripped 3 bases from V and 4 bases from J, with 6 bases between. CDR3 length: 13 residues. CDR1 LGHDT and CDR2 YNNKEL come from the germline V gene (reference sequence). The CDR3 DNA reads TGTGCCAGCAGCCAGTCGGTCACCGGGGAGCTGTTTTTT. It yields the protein CASSQSVTGELFF.

This clonotype was found many times. The J gene is TRBJ2-7, the V gene TRBV6-5; no definite D call. The CDR3 length is 13 residues. V lost 0 bases and J lost 4, with 7 bases in between. Germline V lookup: CDR1 MNHEY, CDR2 SVGAGI. CDR3 amino acids: CASSYSGTYEQYF. CDR3 bases: TGTGCCAGCAGTTACTCTGGCACGTACGAGCAGTACTTC.

This clonotype was counted a few times. The rearrangement links TRBV24-1 to TRBJ2-2, with D tentatively TRBD1 (6 bases). V was trimmed by 4 bases and J by 0 bases, leaving 11 bases between them. This CDR3 region has 16 residues. Looked up from germline, CDR1 is KGHDR and CDR2 is SFDVKD. CDR3 in amino acids: CATSDSGTSNTGELFF. CDR3 coding DNA: TGTGCCACCAGTGACTCCGGGACATCGAACACCGGGGAGCTGTTTTTT.

The chain has TRBV15 and TRBJ2-7, with unresolved D. Germline lookup yields CDR1 LNHNV and CDR2 YYDKDF (reference sequence). The CDR3 contains 16 residues. The V end was cut by 0 bases, the J end by 0 bases, with 12 bases between. CDR3 in DNA: TGTGCCACCAGCAGAGATCCACCGTGGGCCTCCTACGAGCAGTACTTC. Residues: CATSRDPPWASYEQYF.

In its sample, this clonotype was seen a few times. The chain joins TRBV5-1 to TRBJ2-7, with a possible D match to TRBD1 (5 bases). This CDR3 has 14 amino acids. Per germline, CDR1 SGHRS and CDR2 YFSETQ. V shed 2 bases and J shed 2 bases, with 11 bases lying between them. The CDR3 DNA sequence: TGCGCCAGCAGCTTTATAACAGGAGCCTACGAGCAGTACTTC. Translated: CASSFITGAYEQYF.

This clonotype was observed many times. This sequence joins TRBV7-2 and TRBJ2-7, with D uncertain. V was trimmed by 0 bases and J by 3 bases, leaving 12 bases between them. CDR3 length equals 15 residues. Germline V gives CDR1 SGHTA, CDR2 FQGNSA. CDR3 sequence: CASSLAFLVGYEQYF. CDR3 sequence (DNA): TGTGCCAGCAGCTTAGCTTTTCTAGTAGGCTACGAGCAGTACTTC.

The rearrangement joins TRBV29-1 to TRBJ2-5; tentatively, D is TRBD2 (5 bases). The CDR3 is 11 amino acids. The germline V and J ends were trimmed by 8 bases and 6 bases, with 13 bases remaining between them. From germline, CDR1 is SQVTM and CDR2 ANQGSEA. This CDR3 is CSQLRGKTQYF. CDR3 nucleotide sequence: TGCAGCCAACTTCGGGGAAAGACCCAGTACTTC.

The rearrangement joins TRBV5-1 to TRBJ2-5; 14 positions agree with TRBD2. This CDR3 has 17 amino acids. After removal of 4 bases from V and 4 bases from J, the junction contained 9 bases not matched to a gene. Germline-derived CDR1 and CDR2 are SGHRS and YFSETQ. The CDR3 DNA reads TGCGCCAGCAGCCCGACACTCGGGACTAGCGGGGGAGAGACCCAGTACTTC. It encodes CASSPTLGTSGGETQYF. Complete variable domain (other parts from reference TRBV5-1 and TRBJ2-5): KAGVTQTPRYLIKTRGQQVTLSCSPISGHRSVSWYQQTPGQGLQFLFEYFSETQRNKGNFPGRFSGRQFSNSRSEMNVSTLELGDSALYLCASSPTLGTSGGETQYFGPGTRLLVL.

The chain uses TRBV5-6 and TRBJ2-7, with D perhaps assigned TRBD1 or TRBD2 (5 bases each). Germline-derived CDR1 and CDR2 are SGHDT and YYEEEE. CDR3 length equals 13 residues. The ends were cut back, 2 bases at V and 5 bases at J, with 11 bases in the middle. The CDR3 sequence is CASSFGQGHEQYF. CDR3 nucleotide sequence: TGTGCCAGCAGCTTCGGGCAGGGACACGAGCAGTACTTC.

The rearrangement uses TRBV6-1 and TRBJ2-1; 8 bases agree with TRBD2. The trim removed 7 bases at V and 5 bases at J, leaving 13 bases unmatched. This CDR3 region has 16 residues. Germline lookup yields CDR1 MNHNS and CDR2 SASEGT. The CDR3 DNA reads as TGTGCCAGCATCGCGGGGGTTGCGGGAGGTCACAATGAGCAGTTCTTC. Translated, it gives CASIAGVAGGHNEQFF.

This chain joins TRBV3-1 and TRBJ1-6; D possibly corresponds to TRBD1 (5 bases). CDR1 LGHDT and CDR2 YNNKEL come from the germline V gene (reference sequence). This CDR3 is built from 15 residues. V was pared by 1 base and J by 2 bases, with 6 bases between. The CDR3 sequence is CASSQGGTYNSPLHF. The CDR3 DNA reads TGTGCCAGCAGCCAAGGGGGCACCTATAATTCACCCCTCCACTTT.

The CDR3 DNA reads as TGCGCCAGCAGCTTGGTAGGGGGAGATGAAAAACTGTTTTTT. Its protein product is CASSLVGGDEKLFF. The V call is TRBV5-1, the J call TRBJ1-4; tentatively, D is TRBD1 (6 bases). CDR1 SGHRS and CDR2 YFSETQ come from the germline V gene. CDR3 length: 14 amino acids. Trimming pared 0 bases from V and 6 bases from J, leaving 9 bases between. The full variable domain, with the rest looked up from reference TRBV5-1 and TRBJ1-4, is KAGVTQTPRYLIKTRGQQVTLSCSPISGHRSVSWYQQTPGQGLQFLFEYFSETQRNKGNFPGRFSGRQFSNSRSEMNVSTLELGDSALYLCASSLVGGDEKLFFGSGTQLSVL.

The table lists this clonotype with a few counts. The J gene is TRBJ2-1, the V gene TRBV20-1; TRBD1 agrees at 9 bases. The V gene's germline CDR1 is DFQATT and CDR2 SNEGSKA (reference sequence). After removal of 1 base from V and 4 bases from J, the junction contained 2 bases not matched to a gene. This CDR3 region has 14 residues. The CDR3 DNA reads TGCAGTGCTAGAGGAGGACAGGGGTACAATGAGCAGTTCTTC. Its translation: CSARGGQGYNEQFF.

V is TRBV5-1 and J is TRBJ2-5, with 8 bases identical to TRBD1. Germline CDR1 is SGHRS and CDR2 is YFSETQ. Trimming at V came to 1 base and at J to 6 bases, leaving 8 bases not matched to a gene. This CDR3 is 15 amino acids long. The CDR3 DNA reads as TGCGCCAGCAGCTTGACCGCAGGGGGCAGGAAGACCCAGTACTTC. The encoded protein is CASSLTAGGRKTQYF.

This clonotype turned up a few times. This chain joins TRBV29-1 and TRBJ2-7; D remains ambiguous. Per germline, CDR1 SQVTM and CDR2 ANQGSEA. The CDR3 is made up of 13 amino acids. V shed 8 bases and J shed 6 bases, with 20 bases lying between them. This chain's CDR3 is CSHVGSHPGEQYF. The CDR3 nucleotides are TGCAGCCACGTGGGCTCCCACCCCGGCGAGCAGTACTTC.

This clonotype has more than one count but fewer than ten. The rearrangement uses TRBV5-6 and TRBJ1-5; weak D call: TRBD1 (5 bases). Trimming removed 4 bases from V and 3 bases from J, with 17 bases in between. CDR1 and CDR2 (germline): SGHDT, YYEEEE. The CDR3 extends over 16 amino acids. This CDR3 is CASSAGVQGVNQPQHF. The CDR3 bases are TGTGCCAGCAGCGCGGGGGTTCAGGGAGTCAATCAGCCCCAGCATTTT.

This chain joins TRBV24-1 and TRBJ2-3; possibly TRBD2 for D (7 bases). CDR1 is KGHDR and CDR2 is SFDVKD in the germline V gene. The CDR3 runs to 14 residues. Trimming removed 9 bases from V and 4 bases from J, with 16 bases in between. The CDR3 spells CATGTGGGADTQYF. The CDR3 DNA is TGTGCCACCGGGACGGGGGGCGGGGCAGATACGCAGTATTTT.

This clonotype was observed a few times. The chain combines TRBV6-1 with TRBJ2-3; D could derive from TRBD1 or TRBD2 (6 bases each). V lost 7 bases, J lost 0 bases, and 14 bases lay in between. The CDR3 sequence is 15 residues long. In germline, CDR1 is MNHNS, CDR2 SASEGT. The CDR3: CASNNGGLSTDTQYF. The DNA of the CDR3 is TGTGCCAGCAATAATGGGGGGCTTAGCACAGATACGCAGTATTTT.

In this sample, this clonotype turned up a few times. This chain uses TRBV6-1 with TRBJ2-1; D uncertain. Germline V gene data show CDR1 as MNHNS and CDR2 as SASEGT. The CDR3 has 11 amino acids. Trimming left V 7 bases short and J 5 bases short, with 6 bases between. In nucleotides, the CDR3 is TGTGCCAGCAATGGAAACAATGAGCAGTTCTTC. It encodes CASNGNNEQFF.

This chain connects TRBV5-1 to TRBJ2-7, with 7 bases aligning to TRBD1. Germline CDR1 and CDR2: SGHRS and YFSETQ. The CDR3 consists of 14 residues. V shed 6 bases and J 7 bases; nucleotides not matched to a gene: 13. This CDR3 reads CASTSTGLRGEQYF. Here the CDR3 DNA reads TGCGCCAGCACCTCGACAGGGTTGAGGGGAGAGCAGTACTTC.